This T cell receptor (beta chain) was identified during a study of prognosis after radiotherapy for stage I lung cancer. Study-level findings and limits: Shannon entropy after stereotactic body radiation therapy was lower in patients who developed distant metastases.

CDR3 length: 13 amino acids. Germline V gene lookup returns CDR1 MNHEY and CDR2 SVGEGT. V was clipped by 4 bases and J by 4 bases, with 8 bases between them. On this clonotype: Its antigen is not known.

Amplification of the TCR beta CDR3 (from genomic DNA) was done by two-round multiplex PCR. Amplification in first-round PCR relied on primers specific to each TRBV and TRBJ gene. TCRdb redid the calling of the multiplex PCR reads with MiXCR, one entry per CDR3 protein. Of roughly 18,000 distinct CDR3 sequences in the sample, roughly two fifths are singletons; the top ten hold about two fifths. The material was PBMCs, obtained before or after stereotactic body radiation therapy (not recorded which). The chain joins TRBV6-2 or TRBV6-3 to TRBJ1-3; possibly TRBD1 for D (6 bases). The source of this sequence is a donor older than 45 with non-small cell lung cancer. The CDR3 DNA reads TGTGCCAGCAGTTGGGGGCTCGGAAACACCATATATTTT. Translation gives CASSWGLGNTIYF.